This is a list of T cell receptor beta chains from one sample in a study of OX40 agonist ivuxolimab in advanced cancers. Generated by immunoSEQ multiplex PCR, the TCRdb table keeps only in-frame clones and is missing some. The sample yields roughly 34,000 clones, around 90% seen once. The specimen comprised CD4+ or CD8+ T cells sorted from blood, sampled in a trial of the OX40 agonist ivuxolimab. The receptors derive from an adult with an advanced solid tumor such as melanoma, head and neck, liver or kidney cancer. Both conserved end residues are part of each CDR3. Each record gives: J gene, CDR3 length, D gene, V gene, clone size, CDR3 DNA, CDR3 protein. D genes are given only for firm matches. Clone sizes are given selectively: once, few, many, or a class where the clone is expanded.

TRBJ2-7	13	TRBD1	TRBV6-5	-	TGTGCCAGCAGTTACTCGACAGGGGGAGAGCAGTACTTC	CASSYSTGGEQYF
TRBJ2-2	18	TRBD1	TRBV28	-	TGTGCCAGTTCGGGACAGTCGTATTCAGGGGCGAACACCGGGGAGCTGTTTTTT	CASSGQSYSGANTGELFF
TRBJ2-1	16	TRBD2	TRBV28	-	TGTGCCAGCTACCCTAGCGGGGTTTCCCCCGCATATGAGCAGTTCTTC	CASYPSGVSPAYEQFF
TRBJ2-2	20	-	TRBV18	-	TGTGCCAGCTCACCGAGGACCCTGCGGGGTCTCCCACCCATCTCCGGGGAGCTGTTTTTT	CASSPRTLRGLPPISGELFF
TRBJ2-3	13	-	TRBV9	-	TGTGCCAGCAGCGCCTTTAGCACAGATACGCAGTATTTT	CASSAFSTDTQYF
TRBJ2-2	14	-	TRBV5-1	-	TGCGCCAGCAGCTTGTCTGTCACCACCGGGGAGCTGTTTTTT	CASSLSVTTGELFF
TRBJ1-5	13	-	TRBV7-2	-	TGTGCCAGCAGTTCCCAAATGGGTCAGCCCCAGCATTTT	CASSSQMGQPQHF
TRBJ2-3	17	-	TRBV2	few	TGTGCCAGCAGCGAGGAGGGATCCTTCCTATACACAGATACGCAGTATTTT	CASSEEGSFLYTDTQYF
TRBJ1-2	15	-	TRBV2	-	TGTGCCAGCAGCCCGGAAATTCGCACTAACTATGGCTACACCTTC	CASSPEIRTNYGYTF
TRBJ2-3	14	-	TRBV11-2	-	TGTGCCAGCAGCTTAGGATGGGGCGCAGATACGCAGTATTTT	CASSLGWGADTQYF
TRBJ2-3	16	TRBD1	TRBV6-6	-	TGTGCCAGCAGTCAACAGGGGCGTCTACCCACAGATACGCAGTATTTT	CASSQQGRLPTDTQYF
TRBJ2-7	13	-	TRBV6-1	-	TGTGCCAGCAGCCACAGAGGATCCTACGAGCAGTACTTC	CASSHRGSYEQYF
TRBJ2-3	16	TRBD2	TRBV5-1	-	TGCGCCAGCAGCTCCTATAGCGGGGGGGTCACAGATACGCAGTATTTT	CASSSYSGGVTDTQYF
TRBJ2-1	15	-	TRBV19	-	TGTGCCAGTCGGAAGAGCGGAAGGTCCTACAATGAGCAGTTCTTC	CASRKSGRSYNEQFF
TRBJ2-1	15	-	TRBV12-5	-	TGTGCTAGTGGTGCCCCCGGGGCCATCTACAATGAGCAGTTCTTC	CASGAPGAIYNEQFF
TRBJ2-5	15	TRBD2	TRBV5-6	-	TGTGCCAGCAGCCGAAATAGCGGGGGGTTGGAGACCCAGTACTTC	CASSRNSGGLETQYF
TRBJ1-1	13	-	TRBV10-3	-	TGTGCCTCGGGGGACGGGTGGGACACTGAAGCTTTCTTT	CASGDGWDTEAFF
TRBJ2-1	12	-	TRBV10-3	-	TGTGCCATCAGTAATAATTACAATGAGCAGTTCTTC	CAISNNYNEQFF